The present TCR beta chain was sequenced within a study of regulatory T cells in long-lasting Graves disease. Study overall: Graves' cases, newly diagnosed, had used antithyroid drugs under 3 months.

There are 14 residues in the CDR3. Trimming stripped 5 bases from V and 2 bases from J, with 13 bases between. Germline V gene data show CDR1 as SEHNR and CDR2 as FQNEAQ (reference sequence). Findings and limits, study-wide: Patients with persistent disease showed a bias toward TRBV28, TRBJ1-2 and TRBJ2-5.

Investigators prepared the TCR beta libraries by applying iRepertoire HTBI primers and Arm-PCR of CDR3 regions. MiXCR, applied by TCRdb to the multiplex PCR reads, yields one record per CDR3 protein. The sample includes some 450,000 distinct CDR3 sequences, roughly 17% of them seen just once. Specified time point: newly diagnosed GD, antithyroid drugs for less than 3 months. Extracted PBMC RNA gave rise to the TCR library. This clonotype showed up many times. Its target is not known. The sample was also reused in another study, on T cells in Graves' hyperthyroidism and ophthalmopathy.

The starting material was peripheral blood mononuclear cells (PBMCs), obtained at new diagnosis, from a patient treated with antithyroid drugs. The V gene is TRBV7-9, the J gene TRBJ2-7, with D uncertain. The sequence derives from a young woman with Graves disease. CDR3 bases: TGTGCCAGCAGCCCCCCCTCGCGAGCCTACGAGCAGTACTTC. Its protein product is CASSPPSRAYEQYF. The full variable domain, its missing parts supplied by reference TRBV7-9 and TRBJ2-7, is DTGVSQNPRHKITKRGQNVTFRCDPISEHNRLYWYRQTLGQGPEFLTYFQNEAQLEKSRLLSDRFSAERPKGSFSTLEIQRTEQGDSAMYLCASSPPSRAYEQYFGPGTRLTVT.